The next 2 T cell receptor beta chains were all read from a single sample in a study of T cells in Graves' hyperthyroidism and ophthalmopathy. Researchers amplified the TCR beta CDR3 regions from RNA transcripts. HTBI primers drove first-round RT-PCR of the TCR CDR3. TCRdb passed the multiplex PCR reads through MiXCR, listing each CDR3 protein once. The table records a few hundred thousand distinct CDR3 sequences, around 42% of them present only once. Sequencing was done on a sample of peripheral blood or thyroid tissue (not recorded which). These receptors were taken from an adult woman with Graves' disease, either hyperthyroidism or ophthalmopathy (not recorded which).

This clonotype was recorded many times. CDR3 sequence (DNA): TGCAGTGCAGCAGAGGGTAATGAAAAACTGTTTTTT. The encoded protein is CSAAEGNEKLFF. J is TRBJ1-4 and V is TRBV20-1; no clear D. The germline V and J ends were trimmed by 6 bases and 4 bases, with 9 bases remaining between them. This CDR3 spans 12 amino acids. Germline lookup yields CDR1 DFQATT and CDR2 SNEGSKA (reference sequence).

This clonotype was found once. The gene calls are TRBV7-9 and TRBJ1-4; a weak D match, TRBD1 (5 bases). The V and J ends lost 6 bases and 6 bases respectively, with 17 bases between them. The CDR3 has 15 residues. Germline values: CDR1 SEHNR, CDR2 FQNEAQ (reference sequence). The CDR3 DNA reads as TGTGCCAGCAGTTCGAGGGGCGGGGCTGATGAAAAACTGTTTTTT. Translation gives CASSSRGGADEKLFF.